The rows below give T cell receptor beta chains drawn from one sample of a study of CD8 T cells in ankylosing spondylitis. From the 5' RACE reads, TCRdb called clonotypes with MiXCR, one entry per CDR3 protein. Of about 160,000 distinct CDR3 sequences detected, about 16% appear once; the ten largest clones hold about 8%. Input material: blood, either unsorted or a sorted T cell fraction (not recorded which). These receptors all stem from a male donor with ankylosing spondylitis or in good health (not recorded which). Both conserved end residues are part of each CDR3. D genes are given only for firm matches. Clone sizes are given selectively: once, few, many, or a class where the clone is expanded.

V	size	J	length	D	CDR3	DNA
TRBV12-3/TRBV12-4	many	TRBJ2-3	15	TRBD2	CASSLAGGPTDTQYF	TGTGCCAGCAGCTTAGCGGGAGGGCCTACAGATACGCAGTATTTT
TRBV20-1	many	TRBJ1-3	15	.	CSAREGSTSGNTIYF	TGCAGTGCTAGAGAGGGGAGCACCTCTGGAAACACCATATATTTT
TRBV25-1	.	TRBJ2-1	11	.	CASSDYNEQFF	TGTGCCAGCAGTGACTACAATGAGCAGTTCTTC
TRBV7-2	.	TRBJ1-5	19	TRBD1	CASSLASGTGSMNNQPQHF	TGTGCCAGCAGCTTAGCCTCAGGGACAGGGAGTATGAACAATCAGCCCCAGCATTTT
TRBV12-3/TRBV12-4	many	TRBJ1-5	15	.	CASSQQGLSNQPQHF	TGTGCCAGCTCCCAGCAGGGGTTGAGCAATCAGCCCCAGCATTTT
TRBV2	few	TRBJ2-2	17	TRBD2	CASTGTSGALNTGELFF	TGTGCCAGCACAGGGACTAGCGGAGCTCTGAACACCGGGGAGCTGTTTTTT
TRBV16	.	TRBJ2-7	13	.	CASSQFKRGEQYF	TGTGCCAGCAGCCAATTTAAGCGCGGCGAGCAGTACTTC
TRBV5-1	.	TRBJ2-2	12	.	CASSPSGEWLFF	TGCGCCAGCAGCCCGAGTGGGGAATGGCTGTTTTTT
TRBV12-3/TRBV12-4	many	TRBJ2-1	15	TRBD2	CASSVGTSGYNEQFF	TGTGCCAGCAGTGTTGGGACTAGCGGGTACAATGAGCAGTTCTTC
TRBV7-2	.	TRBJ2-5	14	.	CASSLAPGDQTQYF	TGTGCCAGCAGCTTAGCTCCGGGCGATCAGACCCAGTACTTC
TRBV12-3/TRBV12-4	.	TRBJ1-4	14	.	CASSSLESTLELFF	TGTGCCAGCAGTTCTTTGGAATCGACTTTGGAACTGTTTTTT
TRBV5-1	many	TRBJ2-7	12	.	CASSAGNYEQYF	TGCGCCAGCAGCGCAGGGAACTACGAGCAGTACTTC
TRBV5-1	many	TRBJ2-1	18	TRBD2	CASSLIRLAGGSYNEQFF	TGCGCCAGCAGCTTGATCAGACTAGCGGGAGGTTCCTACAATGAGCAGTTCTTC
TRBV4-1	many	TRBJ2-5	15	TRBD2	CASSQGLAEKETQYF	TGCGCCAGCAGCCAAGGGCTAGCGGAAAAAGAGACCCAGTACTTC
TRBV6-1	many	TRBJ2-1	19	TRBD2	CASIGSMSGRAEGYNEQFF	TGTGCCAGCATCGGGTCTATGAGCGGGAGGGCCGAGGGTTACAATGAGCAGTTCTTC
TRBV7-8	many	TRBJ1-6	15	.	CASSLGGRQNSPLHF	TGTGCCAGCAGCTTGGGTGGAAGACAGAATTCACCCCTCCACTTT
TRBV7-9	few	TRBJ1-2	15	.	CASRPPAGNNYGYTF	TGTGCCAGCAGACCCCCGGCAGGCAATAACTATGGCTACACCTTC
TRBV28	many	TRBJ2-1	17	.	CASSPGPVPFRYNEQFF	TGTGCCAGCAGTCCGGGGCCTGTGCCTTTCCGCTACAATGAGCAGTTCTTC
TRBV6-5	.	TRBJ1-5	12	TRBD1	CASSPGGTNLHF	TGTGCCAGCAGCCCAGGGGGGACAAATCTACATTTT
TRBV20-1	many	TRBJ2-2	13	TRBD1	CSATQGAIGELFF	TGCAGTGCTACACAGGGGGCCATCGGGGAGCTGTTTTTT
TRBV20-1	many	TRBJ2-2	14	.	CSASRVVDTGELFF	TGCAGTGCTAGTAGGGTCGTGGACACCGGGGAGCTGTTTTTT
TRBV18	.	TRBJ2-2	16	TRBD2	CASSRETGGLTGELFF	TGTGCCAGCTCACGCGAAACGGGAGGCCTGACCGGGGAGCTGTTTTTT
TRBV28	.	TRBJ2-1	12	.	CASSRRRDEQFF	TGTGCCAGCAGCCGGAGGAGAGATGAGCAGTTCTTC
TRBV3-1	many	TRBJ2-5	13	.	CASSRTDQETQYF	TGTGCCAGCAGCCGGACAGACCAAGAGACCCAGTACTTC
TRBV28	few	TRBJ2-2	12	.	CASRRTTGELFF	TGTGCCAGCAGGAGGACGACTGGGGAGCTGTTTTTT
TRBV18	few	TRBJ1-5	15	TRBD1	CASSLGQVLGQPQHF	TGTGCCAGCTCACTCGGACAGGTCCTCGGGCAGCCCCAGCATTTT
TRBV20-1	few	TRBJ2-3	15	.	CSARELTSGTDTQYF	TGCAGTGCTAGGGAACTGACTAGTGGGACAGATACGCAGTATTTT
TRBV7-3	many	TRBJ2-3	14	.	CASRPGLKTDTQYF	TGTGCCAGCAGACCGGGACTGAAAACAGATACGCAGTATTTT
TRBV12-3/TRBV12-4	few	TRBJ1-2	14	TRBD1	CASSRDRVLYGYTF	TGTGCCAGCAGTAGAGACAGGGTCCTATATGGCTACACCTTC
TRBV5-1	.	TRBJ2-7	14	.	CASSLGPQEYEQYF	TGCGCCAGCAGCTTAGGCCCCCAGGAATACGAGCAGTACTTC
TRBV20-1	few	TRBJ2-1	14	TRBD2	CSACGTSGYNEQFF	TGCAGTGCTTGCGGGACTAGCGGTTACAATGAGCAGTTCTTC
TRBV10-3	few	TRBJ2-5	16	TRBD1	CAISESQDRASRTQYF	TGTGCCATCAGTGAGTCCCAGGACAGGGCCTCCAGGACCCAGTACTTC
TRBV25-1	few	TRBJ2-3	12	.	CASSHPGDTQYF	TGTGCCAGCAGCCACCCCGGAGATACGCAGTATTTT
TRBV5-1	few	TRBJ2-2	15	.	CASSEAGSAPGELFF	TGCGCCAGCAGCGAGGCGGGATCCGCTCCCGGGGAGCTGTTTTTT
TRBV12-3/TRBV12-4	.	TRBJ1-4	14	.	CASSPRSVEEKLFF	TGTGCCAGCAGCCCTAGGTCGGTGGAAGAAAAACTGTTTTTT
TRBV5-1	.	TRBJ2-2	13	.	CASSFPKQGELFF	TGCGCCAGCAGCTTTCCTAAGCAGGGCGAGCTGTTTTTT
TRBV27	.	TRBJ2-2	15	.	CASTSTRRTTGELFF	TGTGCCAGCACCAGTACACGGAGAACAACCGGGGAGCTGTTTTTT
TRBV27	many	TRBJ2-5	15	.	CASSSRPSSQETQYF	TGTGCCAGCAGTTCACGGCCTAGCTCCCAAGAGACCCAGTACTTC
TRBV10-2	few	TRBJ2-4	14	TRBD1	CASSERTGTNIQYF	TGCGCCAGCAGTGAGAGGACAGGGACGAACATTCAGTACTTC
TRBV9	many	TRBJ2-3	16	.	CASSVGGFLGTDTQYF	TGTGCCAGCAGCGTAGGGGGGTTCCTGGGGACAGATACGCAGTATTTT
TRBV2	many	TRBJ2-7	15	.	CASSTTGTPVYEQYF	TGTGCCAGCAGTACAACAGGTACCCCGGTCTACGAGCAGTACTTC
TRBV20-1	many	TRBJ1-6	15	.	CSARVAFPDNSPLHF	TGCAGTGCTAGAGTGGCGTTTCCCGATAATTCACCCCTCCACTTT